The 25 T cell receptor beta chains reported below all come from one sample, sequenced in a study of T-cell reconstitution after alpha-beta-depleted transplantation in children. The TCRbeta library was prepared with unique molecular identifiers. In TCRdb, the PCR reads were re-called with MiXCR into one record per CDR3 protein. The sample records fewer than 700,000 distinct CDR3 sequences, 10% to 15% being singletons. Sequencing used PBMCs, mostly from graft donor cells, obtained 360 days after TCRalphabeta/CD19-depleted stem cell transplant. The origin of the receptors is a male patient aged 10 to 17 who had a stem cell transplant for acute myeloid leukemia, so the T cells may come from the graft donor.

This clonotype was counted many times. This chain links TRBV20-1 with TRBJ2-7; the D gene is possibly TRBD2 (6 bases). This CDR3 is built from 14 residues. With 3 bases removed from V and 3 bases from J, the gap between germline ends came to 15 bases. The germline gives CDR1 DFQATT, CDR2 SNEGSKA (reference sequence). The CDR3 reads CSARGPGGVYEQYF. CDR3 DNA: TGCAGTGCTAGGGGCCCCGGAGGGGTCTACGAGCAGTACTTC.

This clonotype was recorded at least ten times. In nucleotides, the CDR3 is TGTGCCAGCAGCGGAATTAGCGGGAGAGCTATTGAGCAGTTCTTC. Amino acid sequence: CASSGISGRAIEQFF. This chain joins TRBV9 and TRBJ2-1; 9 positions match TRBD2. Looked up from germline, CDR1 is SGDLS and CDR2 is YYNGEE. The CDR3 has 15 amino acids. V lost 3 bases, J lost 9 bases, and 10 bases stayed unmatched.

The chain carries TRBV18 and TRBJ2-1; 7 bases are shared with TRBD2. The V gene end was trimmed by 1 base and the J gene end by 7 bases; junction bases not matched to a gene: 7. CDR1 and CDR2 (germline): KGHSH, LQKENI. The CDR3 sequence is 15 residues long. The CDR3 loop reads CASSPLGEGPNEQFF. CDR3 DNA sequence: TGTGCCAGCTCACCACTGGGGGAGGGCCCGAATGAGCAGTTCTTC.

This clonotype was recorded once. V usage is TRBV20-1 and J usage is TRBJ2-3; the D gene is possibly TRBD2 (6 bases). Germline-derived CDR1 and CDR2 are DFQATT and SNEGSKA (reference sequence). This CDR3 contains 15 residues. V gave up 0 bases and J gave up 7 bases, with 17 bases separating them. This CDR3 reads CSARDRGTPRYTQYF. In DNA form, the CDR3 reads TGCAGTGCTAGAGACCGGGGGACCCCAAGGTATACGCAGTATTTT.

V is TRBV5-1 and J is TRBJ2-7; D is possibly TRBD1 (6 bases). Germline CDR1 and CDR2: SGHRS and YFSETQ. The CDR3 extends over 11 amino acids. V was shortened by 6 bases and J by 7 bases, with 11 bases between the two germline ends. The CDR3 protein is CASIQGREQYF. The CDR3 DNA sequence: TGCGCCAGCATACAGGGAAGGGAGCAGTACTTC.

The chain uses TRBV5-6 and TRBJ2-5, with 9 bases fitting TRBD2. The trim removed 0 bases at V and 5 bases at J, leaving 8 bases unmatched. The CDR3 sequence is 16 residues long. In germline, CDR1 is SGHDT, CDR2 YYEEEE. The CDR3 here is CASSLAGLAGLETQYF. The DNA of the CDR3 is TGTGCCAGCAGCTTGGCGGGTCTAGCGGGGCTTGAGACCCAGTACTTC.

This clonotype was counted at least ten times. This chain joins TRBV28 and TRBJ2-7; TRBD1 is a possible D gene (5 bases). The V end was cut by 3 bases, the J end by 1 base, with 19 bases between. Germline V gene data show CDR1 as MDHEN and CDR2 as SYDVKM. This CDR3 contains 17 residues. CDR3: CASSFISGLRGSYEQYF. CDR3 coding DNA: TGTGCCAGCAGTTTTATAAGTGGCCTTAGGGGTTCCTACGAGCAGTACTTC.

CDR3 sequence: CASSSQTDTDEAFF. The CDR3 nucleotides are TGTGCCAGCAGCTCCCAGACGGACACAGATGAAGCTTTCTTT. The rearrangement joins TRBV7-9 to TRBJ1-1, with D maybe TRBD1 (5 bases). V was pared by 4 bases and J by 7 bases, with 16 bases between. There are 14 residues in the CDR3. Per germline, CDR1 SEHNR and CDR2 FQNEAQ (reference sequence).

This clonotype was counted only a few times. The V gene is TRBV20-1, the J gene TRBJ2-1; maybe TRBD2 (5 bases). Germline assignment: CDR1 DFQATT and CDR2 SNEGSKA (reference sequence). The CDR3 has 16 residues. Trimming shortened V by 0 bases and J by 0 bases, and 12 bases separated the two germline ends. In DNA, the CDR3 is TGCAGTGCTAGAGATGAGCGGATAAACTCCTACAATGAGCAGTTCTTC. As protein: CSARDERINSYNEQFF.

The V call is TRBV5-1, the J call TRBJ1-4; D possibly corresponds to TRBD1 (5 bases). Trimming removed 3 bases from V and 6 bases from J, with 21 bases in between. The CDR3 runs 17 residues. Per germline, CDR1 SGHRS and CDR2 YFSETQ. CDR3 residues: CASSWGPAHELDEKLFF. DNA for the CDR3: TGCGCCAGCAGCTGGGGACCAGCACACGAGTTAGATGAAAAACTGTTTTTT.

CDR3 DNA sequence: TGTGCCAGCAGTTTTAGCGGGAGGGCCGCGAAAGATACGCAGTATTTT. Its protein is CASSFSGRAAKDTQYF. This sequence joins TRBV28 and TRBJ2-3, with TRBD2 identical over 11 bases. The CDR3 runs to 16 residues. The germline V gene encodes CDR1 MDHEN and CDR2 SYDVKM. With V trimmed by 3 bases and J by 5 bases, 7 bases remained unmatched.

The chain couples TRBV3-1 to TRBJ2-1; 10 positions agree with TRBD2. V dropped 4 bases and J dropped 9; count of bases not matched to a gene: 15. The germline CDR1 and CDR2 sequences are LGHDT and YNNKEL (reference sequence). The CDR3 spans 17 residues. DNA for the CDR3: TGTGCCAGCAGCCGACCCCTAGGGCTAGCGGGAGCAGGTGAGCAGTTCTTC. It specifies CASSRPLGLAGAGEQFF.

The V and J genes are TRBV28 and TRBJ2-7; no clear D. The ends were cut back, 3 bases at V and 2 bases at J, with 11 bases in the middle. Germline-derived CDR1 and CDR2 are MDHEN and SYDVKM. The CDR3 loop spans 14 amino acids. CDR3 bases: TGTGCCAGCAGTTTCTCTGAACTAACCTACGAGCAGTACTTC. This translates into CASSFSELTYEQYF.

This clonotype was detected a few times. V and J are TRBV11-2 and TRBJ1-2; 7 positions agree with TRBD1. Germline loops: CDR1 SGHAT, CDR2 FQNNGV. V lost 3 bases, J lost 6 bases, and 7 bases stayed unmatched. The CDR3 spans 14 residues. In DNA form, the CDR3 reads TGTGCCAGCAGCTTCACAGGGGAGTCAGATGGCTACACCTTC. This codes for CASSFTGESDGYTF.

This clonotype was observed a few times. The chain employs TRBV21-1 and TRBJ1-1; the table's D call TRBD1 went unverified against the DNA. TRBV21-1 is a recognized pseudogene. This CDR3 region has 14 residues. The CDR3 sequence is CARRDREKGTEAFF. The CDR3 DNA is TGTGCCAGGAGGGACAGGGAGAAGGGCACTGAAGCTTTCTTT.

This clonotype was seen ten or more times. DNA of the CDR3: TGCAGTGCTAGAGAAAGATGGATCTCTACCAATGAGCAGTTCTTC. Its protein product is CSARERWISTNEQFF. The chain recombines TRBV20-1 with TRBJ2-1; D call uncertain. The ends were cut back, 0 bases at V and 6 bases at J, with 15 bases in the middle. Germline CDR1 DFQATT, CDR2 SNEGSKA (reference sequence). The CDR3 covers 15 residues.

This clonotype was seen ten or more times. V is TRBV29-1 and J is TRBJ1-3; maybe TRBD1 (5 bases). CDR1 and CDR2 (germline): SQVTM, ANQGSEA. V dropped 3 bases and J dropped 4 bases, with 10 bases sitting between them. The CDR3 spans 13 residues. In DNA form, the CDR3 reads TGCAGCGTTGATGGGGGATCGGGAAACACCATATATTTT. Translating gives CSVDGGSGNTIYF.

This clonotype was seen more than once but under ten times. V and J are TRBV25-1 and TRBJ2-7, with D uncertain. The V gene's germline CDR1 is MGHDK and CDR2 SYGVNS. Trimming pared 5 bases from V and 0 bases from J, leaving 20 bases between. CDR3 length equals 17 residues. The CDR3 DNA is TGTGCCAGCAGTCCTCCCCAGGACCTTTACAGCTCCTACGAGCAGTACTTC. This sequence encodes CASSPPQDLYSSYEQYF.

The chain links TRBV20-1 to TRBJ2-1; D tentatively reads TRBD1 or TRBD2 (6 bases each). V lost 8 bases to trimming and J lost 12 bases, with 35 bases between them. The CDR3 has 17 residues. Germline lookup yields CDR1 DFQATT and CDR2 SNEGSKA (reference sequence). CDR3 protein: CSSGVDNPNRRGRSQFF. DNA of the CDR3: TGCAGTTCCGGGGTAGACAACCCCAATAGGAGGGGGAGGTCGCAGTTCTTC.

This chain links TRBV20-1 with TRBJ2-1, with D tentatively TRBD2 (6 bases). CDR1 is DFQATT and CDR2 is SNEGSKA in the germline V gene (reference sequence). The V end was cut by 6 bases, the J end by 8 bases, with 23 bases between. The length of the CDR3 is 15 residues. The DNA for the CDR3 is TGCAGTGCGGAGGGAGGCAGGAAATATAGCCATGAGCAGTTCTTC. Translation: CSAEGGRKYSHEQFF.

CDR3 region: CASSPRFRQNTIYF. CDR3 nucleotide sequence: TGTGCCAGCAGCCCACGATTCAGACAAAACACCATATATTTT. This chain joins TRBV14 and TRBJ1-3, with no clear D. Per germline, CDR1 SGHDN and CDR2 FVKESK. Trimming left V 4 bases short and J 6 bases short, with 13 bases between. This CDR3 has 14 amino acids.

The CDR3 coding sequence is TGCAGCGTTCTTTCCCATGAGCAGTTCTTC. It encodes CSVLSHEQFF. The chain combines TRBV29-1 with TRBJ2-1; D remains unclear. Trimming took off 5 bases at V and 8 bases at J, with 7 bases between the two ends. The V gene's germline CDR1 is SQVTM and CDR2 ANQGSEA. The CDR3 loop spans 10 amino acids.

V usage is TRBV6-2 or TRBV6-3 and J usage is TRBJ2-5; D not resolved. The V gene lost 7 bases and the J gene lost 3 bases, with 6 bases spanning the gap. The CDR3 contains 11 residues. Germline CDR1 is MNHEY and CDR2 is SVGEGT. CDR3 protein: CASMHEETQYF. In nucleotides, the CDR3 is TGTGCCAGCATGCATGAAGAGACCCAGTACTTC.

This clonotype was seen a handful of times. This chain links TRBV7-9 with TRBJ2-1, with D hard to call. There are 10 residues in the CDR3. Germline lookup yields CDR1 SEHNR and CDR2 FQNEAQ (reference sequence). With 5 bases removed from V and 16 bases from J, the gap between germline ends came to 12 bases. The CDR3 DNA is TGTGCCAGCAGCATGGACCGTCAATTCTTC. Encoded protein: CASSMDRQFF.

This clonotype was observed a few times. The chain uses TRBV25-1 and TRBJ2-7; 7 nucleotides agree with TRBD1. With V trimmed by 3 bases and J by 3 bases, 8 bases remained unmatched. Germline lookup yields CDR1 MGHDK and CDR2 SYGVNS. This CDR3 comprises 15 residues. CDR3 loop: CASSEVAGGVYEQYF. CDR3 coding DNA: TGTGCCAGCAGTGAGGTTGCAGGGGGAGTCTACGAGCAGTACTTC.